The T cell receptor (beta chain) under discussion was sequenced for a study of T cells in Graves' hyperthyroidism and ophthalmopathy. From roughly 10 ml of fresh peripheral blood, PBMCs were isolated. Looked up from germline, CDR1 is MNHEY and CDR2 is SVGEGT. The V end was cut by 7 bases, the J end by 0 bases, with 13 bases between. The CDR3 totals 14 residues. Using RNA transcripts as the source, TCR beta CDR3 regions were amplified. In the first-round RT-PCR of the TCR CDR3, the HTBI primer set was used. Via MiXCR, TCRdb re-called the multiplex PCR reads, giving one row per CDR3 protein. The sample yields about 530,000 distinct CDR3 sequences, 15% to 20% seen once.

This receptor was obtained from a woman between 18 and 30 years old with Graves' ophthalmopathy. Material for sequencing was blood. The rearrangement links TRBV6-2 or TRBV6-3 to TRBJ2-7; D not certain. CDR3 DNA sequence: TGTGCCAGCACCTCTCCCCCAGTCTCCTACGAGCAGTACTTC. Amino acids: CASTSPPVSYEQYF.